This TCR beta chain was recovered during a study of blood T cell repertoires in COVID-19. For the study at large: The study drew acute and convalescent COVID-19 samples from the United States, Italy and Spain. Sample material is recorded as cDNA or gDNA derived from T cells, B-cell-depleted T cells, or PBMCs.

Authors' processing steps: It was from reference gene primer amplification that nucleated cell counts were estimated. Measured with immunoSEQ multiplex PCR; TCRdb has only the in-frame clones, and not every one. V, J and clone size derive from that table, while D and trimming were established from the DNA sequence. This repertoire shows 180,000 or so clones, approximately 85% found once; its top ten account for 4.9%. Sequencing input: peripheral blood. The sequence was obtained from a woman aged 80 or older with acute or convalescent COVID-19.

The CDR3 coding sequence is TGTGCCAGTACCTTCGGACAGGGCTTACCTGAAGCTTTCTTT. Its protein is CASTFGQGLPEAFF. The chain links TRBV19 to TRBJ1-1; 8 bases map to TRBD1. Germline V gene lookup returns CDR1 LNHDA and CDR2 SQIVND (reference sequence). Germline trimming cut 7 bases from V and 6 bases from J; bases unmatched to any gene: 10. The length of the CDR3 is 14 residues.